This TCR beta chain stems from a study of T cells after yellow fever vaccination. Findings and limits, study-wide: CD4 and CD8 compartments shared a small share of clonotypes.

This clonotype was observed many times. Its antigen is as yet unknown. From the 5' RACE reads, TCRdb called clonotypes with MiXCR, one entry per CDR3 protein. The sample has over 150,000 distinct CDR3 sequences, almost 7% seen once. The CDR3 loop spans 14 amino acids. CDR1 and CDR2 from the germline V gene are SGHVS and FQNEAQ. V was cut by 2 bases and J by 5 bases, with 10 bases left in between. The rearrangement uses TRBV7-8 and TRBJ1-5, with TRBD1 as a possible D gene (6 bases). The sample in question was CD4+ T cells sorted from PBMCs, obtained around 5 days after the first yellow fever vaccination. The receptor comes from a young man who received the YFV17D yellow fever vaccine. The chain's CDR3 is CASSLIGGDQPQHF. The CDR3, as DNA: TGTGCCAGCAGCTTAATAGGGGGGGATCAGCCCCAGCATTTT.